Listed below are T cell receptor beta chains from one sample, sequenced in a study of technical replicates of blood from several donors. TCRdb's copy holds only in-frame clones and misses some; the assay was immunoSEQ multiplex PCR. The repertoire has around 80,000 clones, approximately 91% of them found once; the top ten carry approximately 0.39%. Sequencing was performed on T cells isolated from PBMCs. The receptor set was obtained from a human donor in good health. Each CDR3 is given with its conserved first and last residue. Fields, in order: D gene, J gene, CDR3 length, V gene, CDR3 protein. The D gene is left open where the match is weak.

NA | TRBJ1-2 | 16 | TRBV14 | CASSQGIGLSNYGYTF
NA | TRBJ1-4 | 13 | TRBV5-1 | CASSMGHREKLFF
TRBD2 | TRBJ2-7 | 16 | TRBV11-1 | CASSPILRERTYEQYF
NA | TRBJ2-7 | 14 | TRBV9 | CASSKQPETGTLDF
NA | TRBJ1-1 | 14 | TRBV9 | CASSVVEQNTEAFF
TRBD1 | TRBJ2-5 | 14 | TRBV5-4 | CASSPGQGGETQYF
NA | TRBJ2-7 | 12 | TRBV30 | CAWSVETVEQYF
NA | TRBJ1-3 | 15 | TRBV14 | CASSQGQNSGNTIYF
NA | TRBJ1-1 | 12 | TRBV15 | CATSRLNTEAFF
NA | TRBJ2-7 | 13 | TRBV11-3 | CASSMGLASEQYF
NA | TRBJ1-5 | 13 | TRBV19 | CASSTAGDRPQHF
TRBD1 | TRBJ1-4 | 16 | TRBV5-6 | CASSPVDRLDQEKLFF
NA | TRBJ1-3 | 15 | TRBV18 | CASSPDGGSGNTIYF
NA | TRBJ1-1 | 16 | TRBV10-3 | CAISESFGGENTEAFF
NA | TRBJ1-2 | 14 | TRBV27 | CASRGRGINYGYTF
TRBD2 | TRBJ2-3 | 19 | TRBV7-6 | CASSHPRASGASSTDTQYF
NA | TRBJ1-3 | 14 | TRBV25-1 | CASSEAGDGNTIYF
TRBD2 | TRBJ2-3 | 15 | TRBV18 | CASSPVLAGGDTQYF
TRBD2 | TRBJ2-2 | 17 | TRBV9 | CASSVELGLANTGELFF
TRBD2 | TRBJ2-7 | 14 | TRBV28 | CASSLPLAGGEQYF
TRBD1 | TRBJ2-7 | 15 | TRBV27 | CASSFMRTGSYEQYF
NA | TRBJ1-5 | 14 | TRBV28 | CASSPGEGSKPQHF
TRBD1 | TRBJ1-2 | 14 | TRBV6-5 | CASSRDSSNYGYTF
NA | TRBJ2-3 | 15 | TRBV6-5 | CASSYARQGTDTQYF
TRBD1 | TRBJ1-5 | 16 | TRBV18 | CASSPSKGQINQPQHF
NA | TRBJ1-2 | 11 | TRBV6-6 | CASSQNYGYTF
NA | TRBJ2-7 | 14 | TRBV10-1 | CASSESGRPYEQYF
NA | TRBJ2-7 | 13 | TRBV7-9 | CASSRREDYEQYF
NA | TRBJ1-5 | 16 | TRBV7-2 | CASSLLGAGSNQPQHF
TRBD2 | TRBJ2-7 | 13 | TRBV5-6 | CASSLDLAGEQYF
TRBD1 | TRBJ2-1 | 15 | TRBV6-1 | CASSQRQGGYNEQFF
TRBD2 | TRBJ2-7 | 16 | TRBV28 | CASSFRSGRGSYEQYF
NA | TRBJ1-6 | 12 | TRBV7-9 | CASSRDNSPLHF
NA | TRBJ2-7 | 13 | TRBV6-5 | CASSSRGTYEQYF
NA | TRBJ1-1 | 12 | TRBV29-1 | CSVEDNPYEAFF
TRBD1 | TRBJ2-7 | 16 | TRBV19 | CASTETPWTGVYEQYF
NA | TRBJ2-3 | 16 | TRBV4-2 | CASSQPLGTSTDTQYF
NA | TRBJ1-1 | 14 | TRBV28 | CASSFFGGFTEAFF
NA | TRBJ1-1 | 14 | TRBV27 | CASSRGGGQVEAFF
NA | TRBJ1-4 | 12 | TRBV5-1 | CASSLQNEKLFF
NA | TRBJ2-5 | 16 | TRBV4-3 | CASSQAGGQLLETQYF
NA | TRBJ2-5 | 14 | TRBV2 | CASSRTGIQETQYF
NA | TRBJ1-2 | 14 | TRBV6-5 | CASSTGTSNYGYTF
TRBD2 | TRBJ2-1 | 15 | TRBV4-1 | CASSQGLAGGNEQFF
NA | TRBJ1-4 | 12 | TRBV29-1 | CSVASFREKLFF
NA | TRBJ1-1 | 14 | TRBV10-3 | CAISGMTGNTEAFF
TRBD1 | TRBJ2-7 | 12 | TRBV6-1 | CASKGTDYEQYF
TRBD2 | TRBJ2-1 | 13 | TRBV18 | CASSPPGGNEQFF
TRBD1 | TRBJ2-7 | 16 | TRBV27 | CASSLTLGTGGGEQYF
TRBD2 | TRBJ2-3 | 14 | TRBV30 | CAWSVLAGTDTQYF
TRBD2 | TRBJ2-2 | 15 | TRBV7-9 | CASIMWLADTGELFF
NA | TRBJ2-1 | 13 | TRBV2 | CASSAVSYNEQFF